The next 9 T cell receptor beta chains were all read from a single sample in a study of T cells after yellow fever vaccination. TCRdb passed the 5' RACE reads through MiXCR, listing each CDR3 protein once. The data show some 150,000 distinct CDR3 sequences, with 6.6% seen just once and about 0.6% held by the top ten. The specimen was CD4+ T cells sorted from PBMCs, collected 10 days after the yellow fever booster vaccination. The receptors stem from a man younger than 40 who received the YFV17D yellow fever vaccine.

This clonotype was recorded at least ten times. The chain employs TRBV11-3 and TRBJ2-3; the D gene is possibly TRBD2 (6 bases). The ends were cut back, 5 bases at V and 0 bases at J, with 9 bases in the middle. The germline gives CDR1 SGHNT, CDR2 YENEEA. The CDR3 loop spans 14 amino acids. CDR3 bases: TGTGCCAGCAGCGGAGGGGCTAGCACAGATACGCAGTATTTT. As protein: CASSGGASTDTQYF.

A few counts support this clonotype. In nucleotides, the CDR3 is TGTGCCAGAAGGAGGATTGAGGGCACAGATACGCAGTATTTT. Its translation is CARRRIEGTDTQYF. V and J are TRBV27 and TRBJ2-3; D possibly corresponds to TRBD2 (5 bases). The V and J ends lost 9 bases and 1 base respectively, with 14 bases between them. CDR3 length equals 14 residues. The V gene's germline CDR1 is MNHEY and CDR2 SMNVEV (reference sequence).

V is TRBV10-3 and J is TRBJ2-5, with D maybe TRBD2 (5 bases). Trimming removed 6 bases at V and 0 bases at J, with 8 bases between. CDR1 and CDR2 (germline): ENHRY, SYGVKD. CDR3 length: 13 residues. DNA of the CDR3: TGTGCCATCAGCGACGGGAACCAAGAGACCCAGTACTTC. Translating it yields CAISDGNQETQYF.

This clonotype was observed at least ten times. The gene calls are TRBV11-2 and TRBJ2-3, with TRBD2 matching over 7 bases. Germline lookup yields CDR1 SGHAT and CDR2 FQNNGV. The V gene end was trimmed by 2 bases and the J gene end by 0 bases; junction bases not matched to a gene: 14. The CDR3 length is 19 residues. CDR3 DNA: TGTGCCAGCAGCTTAAATTTGTATCCTCGCGGGGGTAGCACAGATACGCAGTATTTT. Protein: CASSLNLYPRGGSTDTQYF.

The chain recombines TRBV10-2 with TRBJ2-1; 14 nucleotides line up with TRBD2. The CDR3 is 14 amino acids. With V trimmed by 8 bases and J by 8 bases, 5 bases remained unmatched. The germline V gene encodes CDR1 WSHSY and CDR2 SAAADI. The CDR3 DNA is TGCGCCAGCGGAGGGACTAGCGGGAGCCATGAGCAGTTCTTC. This codes for CASGGTSGSHEQFF.

This clonotype was detected many times. The rearrangement links TRBV4-2 to TRBJ2-4; the match to TRBD2 covers 10 bases. V shed 4 bases and J 8 bases; nucleotides not matched to a gene: 8. The CDR3 totals 15 residues. Germline CDR1 and CDR2: LGHNA and YNFKEQ. The CDR3 region is CASSLSSGRADIQYF. CDR3 bases: TGTGCCAGCAGCCTCAGCAGCGGGAGGGCTGACATTCAGTACTTC.

As for this clonotype: Just one base apart from a much larger clone, this may be a read error. The chain links TRBV6-2 or TRBV6-3 to TRBJ1-1; D unresolved. The length of the CDR3 is 14 residues. The V gene's germline CDR1 is MNHEY and CDR2 SVGEGT. The V end lost 4 bases, the J end lost 6 bases, and 15 bases lay between the germline ends. The CDR3 sequence is CASSLTLGSSEAFF. The DNA of the CDR3 is TGTGCCAGCAGTTTGACCTTAGGCAGCTCTGAAGCTTTCTTT.

This clonotype was observed many times. CDR3 protein: CASSKRTGADIQYF. The CDR3 DNA reads as TGTGCCAGCAGCAAAAGGACAGGAGCGGACATTCAGTACTTC. This chain connects TRBV12-3 or TRBV12-4 to TRBJ2-4, with 7 bases aligning to TRBD1. The CDR3 loop spans 14 amino acids. With 6 bases clipped from V and 8 bases from J, the junction kept 10 bases outside the gene matches.

This clonotype was picked up a small number of times. The chain uses TRBV5-1 and TRBJ2-5, with TRBD2 identical over 10 bases. The CDR3 spans 16 residues. Germline V gene lookup returns CDR1 SGHRS and CDR2 YFSETQ. The V segment lost 4 bases and the J segment 1 base; nucleotides outside the gene matches: 7. CDR3 protein: CASSPSGREFQETQYF. The CDR3 DNA reads TGCGCCAGCAGCCCAAGCGGGAGGGAATTCCAAGAGACCCAGTACTTC.